Listed below are T cell receptor beta chains from one sample, sequenced in a study of blood T cell repertoires in COVID-19. TCRdb keeps only in-frame clones here, not all; method: immunoSEQ multiplex PCR. This sample has about 280,000 clones; around 89% occur once, and the top ten carry 4.6%. Input material: peripheral blood. These receptors all stem from a man aged 35 to 55 with acute or convalescent COVID-19. CDR3s include the opening cysteine and the closing phenylalanine or tryptophan. The D gene is left open where the match is weak. Not every row has a clone size; where given, it reads once, few, many or a size class.

cdr3_aa: CASSMEGARTGELFF
cdr3_nt: TGCGCCAGCAGTATGGAGGGGGCGAGGACCGGGGAGCTGTTTTTT
j_call: TRBJ2-2
clone_size: .
v_call: TRBV5-1
d_call: .

cdr3_aa: CASSMAWGEKLFF
cdr3_nt: TGTGCCAGTAGTATGGCCTGGGGCGAAAAACTGTTTTTT
j_call: TRBJ1-4
clone_size: .
v_call: TRBV19
d_call: .

cdr3_aa: CATSDPGTGGWEQYF
cdr3_nt: TGTGCCACCAGTGATCCCGGGACAGGGGGCTGGGAGCAGTACTTC
j_call: TRBJ2-7
clone_size: .
v_call: TRBV24-1
d_call: TRBD1

cdr3_aa: CASSYGGSSYNEQFF
cdr3_nt: TGCGCCAGCAGCTACGGGGGAAGCTCCTACAATGAGCAGTTCTTC
j_call: TRBJ2-1
clone_size: once
v_call: TRBV10-1
d_call: .

cdr3_aa: CASSLPSWASEQYF
cdr3_nt: TGTGCCAGCAGCTTGCCTAGCTGGGCCTCCGAGCAGTACTTC
j_call: TRBJ2-7
clone_size: .
v_call: TRBV5-6
d_call: .

cdr3_aa: CASSLAYRGMNTEAFF
cdr3_nt: TGCGCCAGCAGCTTGGCATACAGGGGTATGAACACTGAAGCTTTCTTT
j_call: TRBJ1-1
clone_size: .
v_call: TRBV5-1
d_call: TRBD1

cdr3_aa: CASSLLVSGGSSYEQYF
cdr3_nt: TGTGCCAGCAGCCTCCTAGTTTCGGGGGGAAGCTCCTACGAGCAGTACTTC
j_call: TRBJ2-7
clone_size: .
v_call: TRBV27
d_call: TRBD2

cdr3_aa: CASSFGDRAQGNTIYF
cdr3_nt: TGCGCCAGCAGCTTCGGGGACAGGGCCCAAGGAAACACCATATATTTT
j_call: TRBJ1-3
clone_size: .
v_call: TRBV5-1
d_call: TRBD1

cdr3_aa: CASSALTGGAYGYTF
cdr3_nt: TGTGCCAGCAGCGCCCTAACAGGGGGGGCCTATGGCTACACCTTC
j_call: TRBJ1-2
clone_size: .
v_call: TRBV9
d_call: TRBD1

cdr3_aa: CASSRGGSYEQYF
cdr3_nt: TGTGCCAGCAGCCGCGGGGGATCCTACGAGCAGTACTTC
j_call: TRBJ2-7
clone_size: .
v_call: TRBV11-1
d_call: TRBD2

cdr3_aa: CASSQANGYNEQFF
cdr3_nt: TGTGCCAGCAGCCAAGCTAACGGGTACAATGAGCAGTTCTTC
j_call: TRBJ2-1
clone_size: .
v_call: TRBV14
d_call: .

cdr3_aa: CAWRNLPTSTDTQYF
cdr3_nt: TGTGCCTGGAGGAACCTCCCTACTAGCACAGATACGCAGTATTTT
j_call: TRBJ2-3
clone_size: .
v_call: TRBV30
d_call: .

cdr3_aa: CAWSITGIMNTEAFF
cdr3_nt: TGTGCCTGGAGTATAACAGGCATAATGAACACTGAAGCTTTCTTT
j_call: TRBJ1-1
clone_size: .
v_call: TRBV30
d_call: .

cdr3_aa: CASSPGLRATDTQYF
cdr3_nt: TGTGCCAGCAGCCCGGGACTGCGGGCCACAGATACGCAGTATTTT
j_call: TRBJ2-3
clone_size: .
v_call: TRBV25-1
d_call: .

cdr3_aa: CASSLGGDPSTDTQYF
cdr3_nt: TGCGCCAGCAGCTTGGGCGGGGACCCTAGCACAGATACGCAGTATTTT
j_call: TRBJ2-3
clone_size: .
v_call: TRBV5-1
d_call: .

cdr3_aa: CASGPTGWNSPLHF
cdr3_nt: TGTGCTAGTGGCCCGACAGGGTGGAATTCACCCCTCCACTTT
j_call: TRBJ1-6
clone_size: once
v_call: TRBV12-5
d_call: TRBD1

cdr3_aa: CASSVYRDVSNQPQHF
cdr3_nt: TGTGCCAGCAGTGTCTACAGGGACGTTAGCAATCAGCCCCAGCATTTT
j_call: TRBJ1-5
clone_size: .
v_call: TRBV6-1
d_call: .

cdr3_aa: CASKTGDTGELFF
cdr3_nt: TGTGCCAGCAAGACAGGGGACACCGGGGAGCTGTTTTTT
j_call: TRBJ2-2
clone_size: once
v_call: TRBV6-5
d_call: TRBD1

cdr3_aa: CASSLGDTGGQNYGYTF
cdr3_nt: TGTGCCAGCAGCTTAGGGGATACAGGGGGGCAGAACTATGGCTACACCTTC
j_call: TRBJ1-2
clone_size: few
v_call: TRBV13
d_call: TRBD1

cdr3_aa: CASSRGVEDTIYF
cdr3_nt: TGCGCCAGCAGCCGGGGTGTGGAGGACACCATATATTTT
j_call: TRBJ1-3
clone_size: .
v_call: TRBV4-1
d_call: .

cdr3_aa: CASSSWDRPQQTQYF
cdr3_nt: TGTGCCAGCAGCTCCTGGGACAGACCTCAGCAGACCCAGTACTTC
j_call: TRBJ2-5
clone_size: .
v_call: TRBV7-2
d_call: TRBD1

cdr3_aa: CAIGGAEFFGPQHF
cdr3_nt: TGTGCCATCGGCGGGGCAGAGTTCTTTGGGCCCCAGCATTTT
j_call: TRBJ1-5
clone_size: once
v_call: TRBV10-3
d_call: .

cdr3_aa: CASSRTTSPYF
cdr3_nt: TGTGCCAGCAGTCGAACAACAAGTCCGTACTTC
j_call: TRBJ2-7
clone_size: .
v_call: TRBV2
d_call: .

cdr3_aa: CASSPGTGTEAFF
cdr3_nt: TGTGCCAGCAGCCCAGGGACAGGCACTGAAGCTTTCTTT
j_call: TRBJ1-1
clone_size: .
v_call: TRBV5-4
d_call: TRBD1

cdr3_aa: CASSLDSAGDMTDTQYF
cdr3_nt: TGTGCCAGCAGCTTAGATTCTGCGGGGGATATGACAGATACGCAGTATTTT
j_call: TRBJ2-3
clone_size: .
v_call: TRBV11-3
d_call: TRBD2

cdr3_aa: CASSLGSGQWHTIYF
cdr3_nt: TGCGCCAGCAGCTTGGGGTCGGGACAGTGGCACACCATATATTTT
j_call: TRBJ1-3
clone_size: .
v_call: TRBV5-1
d_call: TRBD1

cdr3_aa: CASSALSGTGGNEQFF
cdr3_nt: TGTGCCAGCTCAGCACTATCCGGGACAGGGGGCAATGAGCAGTTCTTC
j_call: TRBJ2-1
clone_size: .
v_call: TRBV18
d_call: TRBD1

cdr3_aa: CASSPGLAGDHDEQFF
cdr3_nt: TGCGCCAGCAGCCCGGGACTAGCGGGGGATCACGATGAGCAGTTCTTC
j_call: TRBJ2-1
clone_size: .
v_call: TRBV5-1
d_call: TRBD2

cdr3_aa: CAIWDMSNTIYF
cdr3_nt: TGTGCCATATGGGACATGTCGAACACCATATATTTT
j_call: TRBJ1-3
clone_size: once
v_call: TRBV2
d_call: .

cdr3_aa: CATRAPGGNTIYF
cdr3_nt: TGTGCCACCAGGGCTCCAGGTGGAAACACCATATATTTT
j_call: TRBJ1-3
clone_size: few
v_call: TRBV24-1
d_call: .

cdr3_aa: CASSQTTGNYGYTF
cdr3_nt: TGTGCCAGCAGCCAGACGACAGGGAACTATGGCTACACCTTC
j_call: TRBJ1-2
clone_size: once
v_call: TRBV9
d_call: TRBD1

cdr3_aa: CATAGQVGTEAFF
cdr3_nt: TGTGCCACCGCGGGACAGGTTGGCACTGAAGCTTTCTTT
j_call: TRBJ1-1
clone_size: .
v_call: TRBV12-3/TRBV12-4
d_call: TRBD1

cdr3_aa: CASSYGETNTEAFF
cdr3_nt: TGCGCCAGCAGCTATGGGGAGACGAACACTGAAGCTTTCTTT
j_call: TRBJ1-1
clone_size: once
v_call: TRBV5-1
d_call: .

cdr3_aa: CASSLAGQGAIQPQHF
cdr3_nt: TGTGCCAGCAGCTTGGCGGGACAGGGGGCCATTCAGCCCCAGCATTTT
j_call: TRBJ1-5
clone_size: .
v_call: TRBV5-6
d_call: TRBD1

cdr3_aa: CATSDFKDSGYTF
cdr3_nt: TGTGCCACCAGTGATTTTAAGGATAGCGGCTACACCTTC
j_call: TRBJ1-2
clone_size: .
v_call: TRBV24-1
d_call: .

cdr3_aa: CASSGTGEQPQHF
cdr3_nt: TGTGCCAGCAGCGGGACAGGGGAACAGCCCCAGCATTTT
j_call: TRBJ1-5
clone_size: .
v_call: TRBV6-5
d_call: TRBD1

cdr3_aa: CASSVDPAEDQPQHF
cdr3_nt: TGTGCCAGCAGCGTAGACCCGGCGGAGGATCAGCCCCAGCATTTT
j_call: TRBJ1-5
clone_size: .
v_call: TRBV9
d_call: .

cdr3_aa: CASSLYGRGNYGYTF
cdr3_nt: TGTGCCAGCAGCCTATACGGGAGGGGAAACTATGGCTACACCTTC
j_call: TRBJ1-2
clone_size: .
v_call: TRBV5-4
d_call: .

cdr3_aa: CASSAPGDEQFF
cdr3_nt: TGTGCCAGCAGTGCTCCCGGGGATGAGCAGTTCTTC
j_call: TRBJ2-1
clone_size: once
v_call: TRBV28
d_call: .

cdr3_aa: CASSPPGLGRGQFF
cdr3_nt: TGTGCCAGCTCACCACCGGGACTCGGGCGGGGGCAGTTCTTC
j_call: TRBJ2-1
clone_size: .
v_call: TRBV18
d_call: .

cdr3_aa: CASSPSGVYNSPLHF
cdr3_nt: TGTGCCAGCAGCCCCAGCGGCGTCTATAATTCACCCCTCCACTTT
j_call: TRBJ1-6
clone_size: .
v_call: TRBV3-1/TRBV3-2
d_call: .

cdr3_aa: CASSFRTSGQYF
cdr3_nt: TGTGCCAGCAGCTTCCGTACGTCCGGGCAGTACTTC
j_call: TRBJ2-7
clone_size: .
v_call: TRBV11-2
d_call: .

cdr3_aa: CASSIGRLAANEQFF
cdr3_nt: TGTGCCAGTAGTATAGGGAGACTAGCCGCGAATGAGCAGTTCTTC
j_call: TRBJ2-1
clone_size: .
v_call: TRBV19
d_call: TRBD2

cdr3_aa: CASDRQNLGTGELFF
cdr3_nt: TGTGCCAGCGATCGACAGAACTTGGGAACCGGGGAGCTGTTTTTT
j_call: TRBJ2-2
clone_size: .
v_call: TRBV2
d_call: .

cdr3_aa: CASSSGGGITDTQYF
cdr3_nt: TGCGCCAGCAGCTCAGGCGGGGGAATCACAGATACGCAGTATTTT
j_call: TRBJ2-3
clone_size: .
v_call: TRBV5-1
d_call: TRBD2

cdr3_aa: CASSYSWGDSYNEQFF
cdr3_nt: TGTGCCAGCAGTTACTCGTGGGGGGATTCCTACAATGAGCAGTTCTTC
j_call: TRBJ2-1
clone_size: .
v_call: TRBV6-5
d_call: .

cdr3_aa: CASMNRVGTEAFF
cdr3_nt: TGCGCGTCTATGAACAGGGTGGGCACTGAAGCTTTCTTT
j_call: TRBJ1-1
clone_size: .
v_call: TRBV5-1
d_call: .

cdr3_aa: CASSEGQILHYGYTF
cdr3_nt: TGTGCCAGCAGTGAGGGACAAATTCTACACTATGGCTACACCTTC
j_call: TRBJ1-2
clone_size: .
v_call: TRBV2
d_call: .

cdr3_aa: CASSPPGQGYEQYF
cdr3_nt: TGTGCCAGCTCTCCGCCGGGACAGGGCTACGAGCAGTACTTC
j_call: TRBJ2-7
clone_size: .
v_call: TRBV18
d_call: TRBD1

cdr3_aa: CASSKGSDRGGFGYTF
cdr3_nt: TGTGCCAGCAGCAAAGGATCCGACAGGGGGGGTTTTGGCTACACCTTC
j_call: TRBJ1-2
clone_size: .
v_call: TRBV21-1
d_call: .

cdr3_aa: CASSSPGGLAGSNEQFF
cdr3_nt: TGTGCCAGCAGTTCTCCTGGAGGGCTAGCGGGTAGTAATGAGCAGTTCTTC
j_call: TRBJ2-1
clone_size: few
v_call: TRBV5-4
d_call: TRBD2

cdr3_aa: CASSGTGQNWPLSYEQYF
cdr3_nt: TGTGCCAGCAGTGGCACAGGACAAAATTGGCCCCTCTCCTACGAGCAGTACTTC
j_call: TRBJ2-7
clone_size: few
v_call: TRBV11-2
d_call: .

cdr3_aa: CASSLLNYGYTF
cdr3_nt: TGTGCCAGCAGTCTTCTAAACTATGGCTACACCTTC
j_call: TRBJ1-2
clone_size: .
v_call: TRBV2
d_call: .

cdr3_aa: CASSQGRTTEAFF
cdr3_nt: TGTGCCAGCTCACAAGGGAGGACTACTGAAGCTTTCTTT
j_call: TRBJ1-1
clone_size: .
v_call: TRBV18
d_call: .

cdr3_aa: CASSQVVGGPYEQYF
cdr3_nt: TGCGCCAGCAGCCAAGTGGTGGGGGGGCCCTACGAGCAGTACTTC
j_call: TRBJ2-7
clone_size: .
v_call: TRBV4-1
d_call: .

cdr3_aa: CASSLIAGPDTQYF
cdr3_nt: TGCGCCAGCAGCTTGATTGCAGGGCCAGATACGCAGTATTTT
j_call: TRBJ2-3
clone_size: .
v_call: TRBV5-1
d_call: .

cdr3_aa: CASGLVPGGYQSLTNEKLFF
cdr3_nt: TGTGCTAGTGGTTTGGTACCTGGGGGGTATCAGTCCTTAACTAATGAAAAACTGTTTTTT
j_call: TRBJ1-4
clone_size: .
v_call: TRBV12-5
d_call: .

cdr3_aa: CASSRRTGGETEAFF
cdr3_nt: TGTGCCAGCAGCCGCCGGACAGGGGGCGAGACTGAAGCTTTCTTT
j_call: TRBJ1-1
clone_size: .
v_call: TRBV7-8
d_call: TRBD1

cdr3_aa: CASSNTGVRSSYEQYF
cdr3_nt: TGTGCCAGCAGCAACACAGGGGTTAGAAGCTCCTACGAGCAGTACTTC
j_call: TRBJ2-7
clone_size: .
v_call: TRBV21-1
d_call: .

cdr3_aa: CASSPWATGNPGELFF
cdr3_nt: TGTGCCAGCTCACCATGGGCAACAGGGAACCCCGGGGAGCTGTTTTTT
j_call: TRBJ2-2
clone_size: .
v_call: TRBV18
d_call: .